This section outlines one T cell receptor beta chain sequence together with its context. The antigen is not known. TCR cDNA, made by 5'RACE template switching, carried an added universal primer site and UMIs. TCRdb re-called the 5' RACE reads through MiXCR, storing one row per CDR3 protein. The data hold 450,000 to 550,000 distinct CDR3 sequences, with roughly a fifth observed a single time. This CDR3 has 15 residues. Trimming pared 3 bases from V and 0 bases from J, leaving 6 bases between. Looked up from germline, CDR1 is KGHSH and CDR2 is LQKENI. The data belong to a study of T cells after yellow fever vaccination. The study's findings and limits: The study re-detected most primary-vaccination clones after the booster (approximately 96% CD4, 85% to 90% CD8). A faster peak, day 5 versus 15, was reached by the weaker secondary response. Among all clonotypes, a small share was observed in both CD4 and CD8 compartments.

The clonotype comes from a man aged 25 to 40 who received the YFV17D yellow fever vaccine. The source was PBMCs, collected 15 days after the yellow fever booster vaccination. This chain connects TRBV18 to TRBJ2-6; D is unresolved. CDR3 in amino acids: CASSPYDSGANVLTF. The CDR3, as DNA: TGTGCCAGCTCACCCTACGACTCTGGGGCCAACGTCCTGACTTTC.